This T cell receptor beta chain was sequenced during a study of shared clonotypes between healthy human individuals. Findings of the study overall: Relative to memory subsets, naive subsets generally showed larger estimated richness.

As regards this clone: Its specificity is unknown. This sample includes further DNA sequences coding for the same CDR3.

Sorted-subset replicate PCR reactions were performed with 200 ng DNA, corresponding to roughly 27,000 T cell genomes. The method was immunoSEQ multiplex PCR; TCRdb's version includes in-frame clones alone and lacks a portion of them. Among about 2,500,000 clones listed, around 94% were seen once. CD4+ cell separation produced CD45RA+ naive and CD45RA-negative memory subsets. The germline V gene has CDR1 SGHRS and CDR2 YFSETQ. V was clipped by 4 bases and J by 4 bases, with 12 bases between them. The CDR3 runs 13 residues. This receptor was taken from a man younger than 30 in good health. The V and J genes are TRBV5-1 and TRBJ2-7, with a tentative D call TRBD1 (6 bases). Sequenced material: naive CD4+ T cells sorted from blood. Subset reported: CD45RA+ positively selected. The CDR3 reads CASSRGQGYEQYF. DNA for the CDR3: TGCGCCAGCAGCAGGGGACAAGGGTACGAGCAGTACTTC. Drawing the rest from reference TRBV5-1 and TRBJ2-7, the complete variable domain is KAGVTQTPRYLIKTRGQQVTLSCSPISGHRSVSWYQQTPGQGLQFLFEYFSETQRNKGNFPGRFSGRQFSNSRSEMNVSTLELGDSALYLCASSRGQGYEQYFGPGTRLTVT.